This TCR beta chain derives from a study of cytomegalovirus exposure and HLA in healthy donors. The study's findings and limits: The study designated 150 to 200 TCR beta chains cytomegalovirus-associated. Many donors carried some public TCRs, although rarity characterized most TCR sequences. TCR beta V- and J-gene trimming, according to a later analysis, was linked to a missense DCLRE1C variant. High sensitivity and specificity were reportedly achieved when the classifier diagnosed cytomegalovirus status.

As regards this clone: Its antigen is not known.

60 Vbeta and 13 Jbeta primers were used in PCR. The table came from immunoSEQ multiplex PCR; TCRdb's copy has only in-frame clones and leaves some out. The sample has approximately 110,000 clones, about 85% seen once. This CDR3 comprises 16 residues. V usage is TRBV21-1 and J usage is TRBJ2-3; the table's D call, TRBD1, was not checked against the DNA. TRBV21-1 is described as a pseudogene. Sequenced: PBMCs. This clonotype originated in a man between 45 and 60 years old in good health and CMV-seronegative. The CDR3 sequence is CASSTPGQKTTDTQYF. CDR3 bases: TGTGCCAGCAGCACCCCGGGACAGAAAACCACAGATACGCAGTATTTT.